The next 22 T cell receptor beta chains were all read from a single sample in a study of T cells after posttransplantation cyclophosphamide. A marrow graft followed busulfan-fludarabine conditioning, with cyclophosphamide on days +3 and +4. The protocol was immunoSEQ multiplex PCR, while the TCRdb copy is restricted to in-frame clones and leaves out a portion. The data contain under 8,000 clones, about 91% of them singletons. The sequenced sample was PBMCs, obtained approximately 45 months after allogeneic stem cell transplant with posttransplant cyclophosphamide. These receptors came from a female patient aged 50-59 years who received an allogeneic stem cell transplant from a related donor, was CMV-positive, and had no GVHD. Some T cells may have originated in the graft donor.

The chain carries TRBV2 and TRBJ2-7; possibly TRBD1 for D (5 bases). The germline V gene has CDR1 SNHLY and CDR2 FYNNEI. V lost 7 bases, J lost 3 bases, and 10 bases lay in between. This CDR3 is 12 amino acids long. CDR3 region: CASTPQVYEQYF. CDR3 sequence (DNA): TGTGCCAGCACCCCACAGGTCTACGAGCAGTACTTC.

Here the CDR3 reads CASSLSRGKGSPLHF. CDR3 nucleotide sequence: TGCGCCAGCAGCCTTTCCCGAGGAAAAGGCTCACCCCTCCACTTT. This chain links TRBV4-3 with TRBJ1-6; D is unresolved. V was shortened by 4 bases and J by 10 bases, with 17 bases between the two germline ends. Germline V lookup: CDR1 LGHNA, CDR2 YSLEER. The CDR3 is 15 residues long.

This rearrangement joins TRBV27 to TRBJ1-1, with D perhaps TRBD1 (6 bases). Germline V gives CDR1 MNHEY, CDR2 SMNVEV (reference sequence). V was pared by 4 bases and J by 0 bases, with 12 bases between. The CDR3 length is 15 residues. The CDR3 DNA sequence: TGTGCCAGCAGTTCAGTAGACAGGTTGAACACTGAAGCTTTCTTT. This gives the protein CASSSVDRLNTEAFF.

The rearrangement links TRBV6-5 to TRBJ1-4; D ambiguous. Trimming shortened V by 0 bases and J by 8 bases, and 7 bases separated the two germline ends. The germline V gene has CDR1 MNHEY and CDR2 SVGAGI. The CDR3 loop spans 13 amino acids. The CDR3 here is CASSYSATEKLFF. For the CDR3, the DNA is TGTGCCAGCAGTTACTCCGCGACAGAAAAACTGTTTTTT.

The chain has TRBV2 and TRBJ1-1, with 8 positions matching TRBD1. Germline CDR1 and CDR2: SNHLY and FYNNEI. The CDR3 length is 15 residues. The trim removed 2 bases at V and 5 bases at J, leaving 7 bases unmatched. CDR3 coding DNA: TGTGCCAGCAGTGAAAACAGGGGGGGCCGAACTGAAGCTTTCTTT. This encodes CASSENRGGRTEAFF.

The chain links TRBV29-1 to TRBJ1-2; 7 positions agree with TRBD1. The length of the CDR3 is 13 residues. Germline values: CDR1 SQVTM, CDR2 ANQGSEA. After removal of 4 bases from V and 4 bases from J, the junction contained 6 bases not matched to a gene. CDR3 region: CSVAWTGLYGYTF. The CDR3 coding sequence is TGCAGCGTTGCCTGGACAGGCCTCTATGGCTACACCTTC. Drawing the rest from reference TRBV29-1 and TRBJ1-2, the complete variable domain is SAVISQKPSRDICQRGTSLTIQCQVDSQVTMMFWYRQQPGQSLTLIATANQGSEATYESGFVIDKFPISRPNLTFSTLTVSNMSPEDSSIYLCSVAWTGLYGYTFGSGTRLTVV.

This clone occurred once. In nucleotides, the CDR3 is TGCAGCGTTCTAGCAGGCGAGCAGTTCTTC. Protein product: CSVLAGEQFF. V and J are TRBV29-1 and TRBJ2-1, with D perhaps TRBD2 (5 bases). Germline V gene sequence: CDR1 SQVTM, CDR2 ANQGSEA. V lost 5 bases and J 10 bases, leaving 9 bases between the germline ends. The CDR3 is made up of 10 amino acids.

V is TRBV18 and J is TRBJ1-5; TRBD1 agrees at 9 bases. The V segment lost 4 bases and the J segment 6 bases; nucleotides outside the gene matches: 7. CDR1 is KGHSH, CDR2 LQKENI, per germline. This CDR3 has 15 amino acids. The CDR3 is CASSRSGQGGQPQHF. CDR3 DNA sequence: TGTGCCAGCTCACGGTCGGGACAGGGCGGTCAGCCCCAGCATTTT.

This chain connects TRBV6-6 to TRBJ1-2, with 8 bases aligning to TRBD1. The CDR3 is 14 amino acids. Per germline, CDR1 MNHNY and CDR2 SVGAGI (reference sequence). J gave up 6 bases and V 5 bases, and 8 bases lay outside the gene matches. CDR3 region: CASSTRDRLNGYTF. In nucleotides, the CDR3 is TGTGCCAGCAGTACGCGGGACAGGCTGAATGGCTACACCTTC.

This clone was counted a single time. The rearrangement uses TRBV5-1 and TRBJ2-2; 10 nucleotides align to TRBD2. J was trimmed by 4 bases and V by 1 base; bases with no gene match: 10. Germline V gene sequence: CDR1 SGHRS, CDR2 YFSETQ. This CDR3 has 18 residues. In DNA, the CDR3 is TGCGCCAGCAGCTTGCAGCCGGGAGTAGCGGGAGGCACCGGGGAGCTGTTTTTT. Translating it yields CASSLQPGVAGGTGELFF.

This chain joins TRBV28 and TRBJ1-5; 7 bases fit TRBD1. Germline loops: CDR1 MDHEN, CDR2 SYDVKM. The CDR3 has 18 amino acids. Losses at the gene ends were 7 bases for V and 0 bases for J; bases not matched to a gene: 15. CDR3 in DNA: TGTGCCAGCACTGCGGACAGGCCGAGTTCCTATAGCAATCAGCCCCAGCATTTT. This codes for CASTADRPSSYSNQPQHF.

V usage is TRBV7-2 and J usage is TRBJ2-2; 8 nucleotides align to TRBD1. The CDR3 covers 17 residues. V lost 2 bases, J lost 3 bases, and 8 bases stayed unmatched. The V gene's germline CDR1 is SGHTA and CDR2 FQGNSA. The CDR3 bases are TGTGCCAGCAGCTTACAGGGACAGGCGAATCACACCGGGGAGCTGTTTTTT. Its protein product is CASSLQGQANHTGELFF.

The gene calls are TRBV28 and TRBJ2-7; TRBD1 matches 7 bases. Germline assignment: CDR1 MDHEN and CDR2 SYDVKM. There are 13 residues in the CDR3. After removal of 6 bases from V and 5 bases from J, the junction contained 7 bases not matched to a gene. This CDR3 is CASRPLDRDEQYF. As DNA, the CDR3 is TGTGCCAGCAGACCCCTAGACAGGGACGAGCAGTACTTC.

V usage is TRBV19 and J usage is TRBJ2-1; D remains ambiguous. The CDR3 is 14 residues long. Trimming removed 1 base at V and 6 bases at J, with 10 bases between. Germline loops: CDR1 LNHDA, CDR2 SQIVND (reference sequence). The CDR3 loop reads CASSIVLHTNEQFF. The CDR3 region has the DNA TGTGCCAGTAGTATAGTTTTACACACCAATGAGCAGTTCTTC.

The rearrangement uses TRBV5-4 and TRBJ2-1; maybe TRBD2 (6 bases). The V and J ends lost 2 bases and 8 bases respectively, with 20 bases between them. The CDR3 has 16 amino acids. CDR1 is SGHNT, CDR2 YYREEE, per germline (reference sequence). CDR3 in amino acids: CASSFRAHVGLHEQFF. CDR3 DNA sequence: TGTGCCAGCAGCTTTCGGGCCCATGTCGGACTACATGAGCAGTTCTTC.

The chain uses TRBV28 and TRBJ1-5; TRBD1 agrees at 7 bases. The ends lost 3 bases at V and 7 bases at J; junction bases unmatched: 3. This CDR3 region has 13 residues. The germline V gene has CDR1 MDHEN and CDR2 SYDVKM. The CDR3 DNA reads TGTGCCAGCAGTTTTACAGGGGACCAGCCCCAGCATTTT. Protein sequence: CASSFTGDQPQHF.

The V and J genes are TRBV7-6 and TRBJ1-1; the D is unclear. The CDR3 is made up of 15 amino acids. The V end lost 0 bases, the J end lost 0 bases, and 8 bases lay between the germline ends. Germline assignment: CDR1 SGHVS and CDR2 FNYEAQ. CDR3 in amino acids: CASSLAQSMNTEAFF. The CDR3 DNA reads TGTGCCAGCAGCTTAGCACAGAGCATGAACACTGAAGCTTTCTTT.

The V call is TRBV27, the J call TRBJ2-7, with D unclear. The CDR3 length is 14 residues. Looked up from germline, CDR1 is MNHEY and CDR2 is SMNVEV (reference sequence). The ends were cut back, 4 bases at V and 0 bases at J, with 10 bases in the middle. This CDR3 is CASSSLTSSYEQYF. The CDR3 DNA is TGTGCCAGCAGTTCTTTAACGAGCTCCTACGAGCAGTACTTC.

Concerning this clone: The junction departs from the called germline gene at one end, perhaps through a read error. The chain uses TRBV5-1 and TRBJ1-1; D is perhaps TRBD1 (6 bases). Germline assignment: CDR1 SGHRS and CDR2 YFSETQ. The CDR3 covers 13 residues. The CDR3 region is CAGSPGQNTEAFF. DNA of the CDR3: TGCGCCGGCAGCCCGGGACAGAACACTGAAGCTTTCTTT.

The rearrangement links TRBV11-2 to TRBJ2-1, with 8 bases aligning to TRBD1. The CDR3 has 16 amino acids. The J segment lost 2 bases and the V segment lost 5 bases, leaving 8 bases of the junction unmatched. Germline V gene sequence: CDR1 SGHAT, CDR2 FQNNGV. Written as DNA, the CDR3 is TGTGCCAGCAGCCCCATCACAGGGGGACCCTACAATGAGCAGTTCTTC. Protein: CASSPITGGPYNEQFF.

The V gene is TRBV19, the J gene TRBJ1-1; 9 bases are a match to TRBD1. Germline V gene sequence: CDR1 LNHDA, CDR2 SQIVND (reference sequence). This CDR3 contains 16 residues. The V gene end was trimmed by 4 bases and the J gene end by 4 bases; junction bases not matched to a gene: 10. The CDR3 DNA follows: TGTGCCAGTAGTACCCAGACAGGGGGGATTGGCACTGAAGCTTTCTTT. This sequence encodes CASSTQTGGIGTEAFF.

V and J are TRBV29-1 and TRBJ2-2; the match to TRBD1 covers 10 bases. With 5 bases clipped from V and 5 bases from J, the junction kept 5 bases outside the gene matches. CDR3 size: 14 residues. Germline CDR1 reads SQVTM; CDR2 reads ANQGSEA. Here the CDR3 DNA reads TGCAGCGTTACCGGGACAGGGGTTACCGGGGAGCTGTTTTTT. Residues: CSVTGTGVTGELFF.